This is a list of T cell receptor beta chains from one sample in a study of cytomegalovirus exposure and HLA in healthy donors. The protocol was immunoSEQ multiplex PCR, while the TCRdb copy is restricted to in-frame clones and leaves out a portion. The listing records some 110,000 clones. The sample was PBMCs. These receptors originate from a man aged 18-30 years in good health and CMV-seronegative. Each CDR3 is given with its conserved first and last residue. Each record gives: D gene, V gene, J gene, CDR3 protein, CDR3 DNA. D genes are given only for firm matches.

TRBD2	TRBV5-6	TRBJ2-7	CASSPAGGGYEQYF	TGTGCCAGCAGCCCGGCGGGAGGGGGCTACGAGCAGTACTTC
NA	TRBV12-5	TRBJ2-7	CASSKLGGLEQYF	TGTGCTAGTTCGAAACTAGGGGGTCTCGAGCAGTACTTC
NA	TRBV19	TRBJ1-1	CASLGRVGTEAFF	TGTGCCTCCCTAGGGAGGGTGGGCACTGAAGCTTTCTTT
NA	TRBV29-1	TRBJ2-1	CSSRQLGYNEQFF	TGCAGCTCCCGACAGTTAGGTTACAATGAGCAGTTCTTC
NA	TRBV4-1	TRBJ2-7	CASSQEGAYEQYF	TGCGCCAGCAGCCAAGAGGGGGCGTACGAGCAGTACTTC
NA	TRBV5-1	TRBJ1-1	CASSRTGMNTEAFF	TGCGCCAGCAGCCGTACAGGGATGAACACTGAAGCTTTCTTT
NA	TRBV7-6	TRBJ1-2	CASSFSVGGDGYTF	TGTGCCAGCAGCTTTAGTGTGGGGGGAGATGGCTACACCTTC
NA	TRBV5-6	TRBJ1-5	CASSLTGWVSNQPQHF	TGTGCCAGCAGCTTGACGGGATGGGTTAGCAATCAGCCCCAGCATTTT
TRBD1	TRBV12-5	TRBJ1-5	CASGLTLGQGHQPQHF	TGTGCTAGTGGTTTAACTCTCGGACAGGGACATCAGCCCCAGCATTTT
TRBD1	TRBV30	TRBJ1-1	CAAHIPGQGIYTEAFF	TGTGCCGCACACATTCCGGGACAGGGGATATACACTGAAGCTTTCTTT
NA	TRBV6-5	TRBJ2-7	CASSYVPSGYEQYF	TGTGCCAGCAGTTACGTACCGAGCGGGTACGAGCAGTACTTC
NA	TRBV10-3	TRBJ2-3	CAISESPGSRTDTQYF	TGTGCCATCAGTGAGTCTCCCGGGAGTCGCACAGATACGCAGTATTTT
NA	TRBV7-2	TRBJ2-6	CASSLAPPTSGANVLTF	TGTGCCAGCAGCTTAGCGCCCCCTACCTCTGGGGCCAACGTCCTGACTTTC
TRBD1	TRBV6-5	TRBJ2-7	CATYRATGGLYEQYF	TGTGCCACCTACAGGGCTACAGGGGGCCTCTACGAGCAGTACTTC
TRBD2	TRBV10-1	TRBJ2-5	CASSAGGPQETQYF	TGCGCCAGCAGCGCGGGGGGCCCACAAGAGACCCAGTACTTC
NA	TRBV7-3	TRBJ1-5	CASSLIPDQPQHF	TGTGCCAGCAGCTTAATTCCGGATCAGCCCCAGCATTTT
NA	TRBV5-1	TRBJ2-7	CASSTNQAQYEQYF	TGCGCCAGCAGCACCAACCAGGCCCAATACGAGCAGTACTTC
NA	TRBV19	TRBJ1-5	CASSSYRDNQPQHF	TGTGCCAGTAGTAGCTACAGGGATAATCAGCCCCAGCATTTT
NA	TRBV12-5	TRBJ2-1	CASGGARGSGNEQFF	TGTGCTAGTGGTGGTGCCCGGGGGTCGGGCAATGAGCAGTTCTTC
NA	TRBV6-6	TRBJ2-7	CASSQGGLPTYF	TGTGCCAGCTCTCAAGGAGGACTACCGACTTACTTC
TRBD1	TRBV11-2	TRBJ1-2	CASSANRGNAGGYTF	TGTGCCAGCAGCGCTAACAGGGGAAACGCAGGGGGCTACACCTTC
TRBD1	TRBV19	TRBJ2-7	CASSTTGEEQYF	TGTGCCAGTAGTACGACAGGGGAAGAGCAGTACTTC
NA	TRBV5-1	TRBJ1-1	CAPKGLRTEAFF	TGCGCCCCTAAGGGGTTGAGGACTGAAGCTTTCTTT
NA	TRBV21-1	TRBJ2-5	CASSQLIQGCETQYF	TGTGCCAGCAGCCAGCTAATTCAGGGTTGCGAGACCCAGTACTTC